This is a list of T cell receptor beta chains from one sample in a study of blood T cell repertoires in COVID-19. TCRdb keeps only in-frame clones here, not all; method: immunoSEQ multiplex PCR. This sample has about 120,000 clones, with 81% found just once. The specimen sequenced was peripheral blood. The receptors were sampled from a human donor in a cohort sampled during active COVID-19. The CDR3 runs from the conserved cysteine through the conserved F or W. The order of the fields is CDR3 protein, CDR3 DNA, D gene, J gene, V gene, clone size. D genes are given only for firm matches. Rows may omit the clone size; those that give it use once, few, many or a size class.

CDR3 protein: CAWSPRGQGGYGYTF
CDR3 DNA: TGTGCCTGGAGTCCAAGGGGACAGGGTGGGTATGGCTACACCTTC
D gene: TRBD1
J gene: TRBJ1-2
V gene: TRBV30
clone size: .

CDR3 protein: CASSPQEGLGNTIYF
CDR3 DNA: TGTGCCAGCAGCCCCCAGGAGGGGCTCGGAAACACCATATATTTT
D gene: .
J gene: TRBJ1-3
V gene: TRBV9
clone size: .

CDR3 protein: CASSFQVKNYGYTF
CDR3 DNA: TGTGCCAGCAGCTTTCAGGTCAAGAACTATGGCTACACCTTC
D gene: .
J gene: TRBJ1-2
V gene: TRBV5-8
clone size: once

CDR3 protein: CASSPTGLAVYEQYF
CDR3 DNA: TGTGCCAGCAGCCCAACCGGACTAGCGGTCTACGAGCAGTACTTC
D gene: TRBD2
J gene: TRBJ2-7
V gene: TRBV6-5
clone size: .

CDR3 protein: CASSQDGLRDYEQYF
CDR3 DNA: TGCGCCAGCAGCCAAGATGGTTTGAGAGATTACGAGCAGTACTTC
D gene: .
J gene: TRBJ2-7
V gene: TRBV4-1
clone size: .

CDR3 protein: CASSYSTGWNTEAFF
CDR3 DNA: TGTGCCAGCAGTTACTCGACAGGGTGGAACACTGAAGCTTTCTTT
D gene: TRBD1
J gene: TRBJ1-1
V gene: TRBV6-5
clone size: .

CDR3 protein: CSVWLGYGYTF
CDR3 DNA: TGCAGCGTTTGGCTTGGCTATGGCTACACCTTC
D gene: .
J gene: TRBJ1-2
V gene: TRBV29-1
clone size: .

CDR3 protein: CACKPRSPSNTEAFF
CDR3 DNA: TGTGCCTGCAAGCCAAGATCTCCCTCGAACACTGAAGCTTTCTTT
D gene: .
J gene: TRBJ1-1
V gene: TRBV3-1/TRBV3-2
clone size: .

CDR3 protein: CASSPDRGKEKLFF
CDR3 DNA: TGTGCCAGCAGTCCGGACAGGGGGAAGGAAAAACTGTTTTTT
D gene: TRBD1
J gene: TRBJ1-4
V gene: TRBV5-8
clone size: .

CDR3 protein: CASPPGERPNQPQHF
CDR3 DNA: TGTGCCAGCCCCCCCGGGGAGAGACCCAATCAGCCCCAGCATTTT
D gene: .
J gene: TRBJ1-5
V gene: TRBV28
clone size: .

CDR3 protein: CASSLGQNIQYF
CDR3 DNA: TGTGCCAGCAGCTTAGGGCAAAACATTCAGTACTTC
D gene: .
J gene: TRBJ2-4
V gene: TRBV7-2
clone size: many